The subject of this entry is one TCR beta chain. This specimen belongs to a study of blood T cell repertoires in COVID-19. Study-wide context: T cells, B-cell-depleted T cells, or PBMCs provided the cDNA or gDNA that served as material.

In the authors' workflow: Estimation of nucleated cell counts was performed using reference gene primer amplification. The protocol was immunoSEQ multiplex PCR, while the TCRdb copy is restricted to in-frame clones and leaves out a portion. D and trimming were read from the DNA, whereas the V and J calls and clone size are those reported in that table. The sample yields 200,000 to 300,000 clones, 86% seen once. Per germline, CDR1 SGDLS and CDR2 YYNGEE. The V gene end was trimmed by 1 base and the J gene end by 0 bases; junction bases not matched to a gene: 1. This CDR3 has 16 residues. The clonotype was recovered from a woman under 40 who had recovered from COVID-19. The material sequenced was peripheral blood. The V and J genes are TRBV9 and TRBJ2-3; 11 nucleotides align to TRBD2. CDR3 sequence: CASSVIAGGSTDTQYF. Written as DNA, the CDR3 is TGTGCCAGCAGCGTAATAGCGGGGGGGAGCACAGATACGCAGTATTTT.